The source of this T cell receptor (beta chain) is a study of cytomegalovirus exposure and HLA in healthy donors. Study-wide results and caveats: Roughly uniform sequencing depth across donors was assumed, possibly incorrectly. Later, an analysis showed that TCR beta chains associated with HLA were more clonally expanded than others that were equally common. According to a later analysis, donors in an Asian-associated ancestry cluster reportedly had fewer N-insertions than the approximately 670-donor mean.

Healthy bone marrow donors made up the donors. Note on this clone: The antigen is unknown.

Both 60 Vbeta primers and 13 Jbeta primers went into the PCR. Measured with immunoSEQ multiplex PCR; TCRdb has only the in-frame clones, and not every one. The table shows about 210,000 clones, with nearly 80% occurring only once. The junction had 5 bases not matched to a gene; V was cut back by 5 bases and J by 3 bases. The germline V gene has CDR1 KGHSH and CDR2 LQKENI. The CDR3 is 14 residues long. Sequenced: PBMCs. This sequence originates from a male donor in good health and CMV-seronegative. V and J are TRBV18 and TRBJ2-7, with TRBD2 matching 9 bases. CDR3: CASSGTSYNYEQYF. The DNA of the CDR3 is TGTGCCAGCTCAGGGACTAGCTATAACTACGAGCAGTACTTC.